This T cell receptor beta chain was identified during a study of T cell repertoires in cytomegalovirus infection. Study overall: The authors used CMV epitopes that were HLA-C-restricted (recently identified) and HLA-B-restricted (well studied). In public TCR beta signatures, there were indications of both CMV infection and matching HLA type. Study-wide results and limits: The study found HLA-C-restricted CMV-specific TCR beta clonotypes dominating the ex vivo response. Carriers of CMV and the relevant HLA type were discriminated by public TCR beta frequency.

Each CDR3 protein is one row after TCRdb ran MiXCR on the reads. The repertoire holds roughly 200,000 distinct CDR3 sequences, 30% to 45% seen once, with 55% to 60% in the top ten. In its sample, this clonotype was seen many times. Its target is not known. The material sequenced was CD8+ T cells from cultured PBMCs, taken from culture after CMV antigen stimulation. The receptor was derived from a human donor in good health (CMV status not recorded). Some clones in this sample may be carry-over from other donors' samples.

CDR3 DNA sequence: TGTGCCAGCAGTTACTCGCCTAGCGGGTTATACGAGCAGTACTTC. It translates to CASSYSPSGLYEQYF. This chain connects TRBV6-6 to TRBJ2-7, with 8 bases identical to TRBD2. CDR3 length: 15 amino acids. The ends lost 0 bases at V and 4 bases at J; junction bases unmatched: 5. CDR1 and CDR2 (germline): MNHNY, SVGAGI (reference sequence).